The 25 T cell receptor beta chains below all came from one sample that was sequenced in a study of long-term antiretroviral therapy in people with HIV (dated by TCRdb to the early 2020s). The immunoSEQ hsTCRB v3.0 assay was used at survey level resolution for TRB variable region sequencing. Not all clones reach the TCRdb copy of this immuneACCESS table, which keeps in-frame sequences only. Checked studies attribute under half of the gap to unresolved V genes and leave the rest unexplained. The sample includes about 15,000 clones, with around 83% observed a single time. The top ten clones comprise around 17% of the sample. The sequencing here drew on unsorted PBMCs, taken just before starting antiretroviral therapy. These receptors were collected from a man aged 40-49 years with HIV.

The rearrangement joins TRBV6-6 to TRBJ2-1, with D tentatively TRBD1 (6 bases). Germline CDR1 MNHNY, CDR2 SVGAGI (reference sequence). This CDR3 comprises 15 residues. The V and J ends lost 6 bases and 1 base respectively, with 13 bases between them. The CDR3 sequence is CASSRERGSYNEQFF. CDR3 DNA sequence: TGTGCCAGCAGCCGCGAGAGGGGGTCCTACAATGAGCAGTTCTTC.

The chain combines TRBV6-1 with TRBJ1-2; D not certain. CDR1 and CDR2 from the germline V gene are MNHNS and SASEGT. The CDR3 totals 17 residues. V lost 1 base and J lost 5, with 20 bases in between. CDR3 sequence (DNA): TGTGCCAGCAGTGAAGAAGGCAGTGGGTCTCGGCGGTATGGCTACACCTTC. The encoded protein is CASSEEGSGSRRYGYTF.

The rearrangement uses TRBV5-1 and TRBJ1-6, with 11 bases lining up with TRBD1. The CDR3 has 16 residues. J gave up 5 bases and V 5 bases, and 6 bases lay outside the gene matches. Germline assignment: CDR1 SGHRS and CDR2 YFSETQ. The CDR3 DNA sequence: TGCGCCAGCAGTGGGGGACAGGGGGAGCATAATTCACCCCTCCACTTT. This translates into CASSGGQGEHNSPLHF.

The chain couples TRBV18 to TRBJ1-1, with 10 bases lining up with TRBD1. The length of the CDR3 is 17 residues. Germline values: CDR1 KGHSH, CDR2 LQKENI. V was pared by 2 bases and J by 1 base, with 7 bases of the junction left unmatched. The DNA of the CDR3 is TGTGCCAGCTCACCAAACTCCTGGACAGGGGGGAACACTGAAGCTTTCTTT. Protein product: CASSPNSWTGGNTEAFF.

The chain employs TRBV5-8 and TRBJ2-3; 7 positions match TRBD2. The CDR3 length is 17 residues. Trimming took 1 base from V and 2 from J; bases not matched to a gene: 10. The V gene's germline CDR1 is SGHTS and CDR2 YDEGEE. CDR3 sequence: CASSLNSLAAYTDTQYF. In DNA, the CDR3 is TGTGCCAGCAGCTTGAACTCTCTAGCGGCCTACACAGATACGCAGTATTTT.

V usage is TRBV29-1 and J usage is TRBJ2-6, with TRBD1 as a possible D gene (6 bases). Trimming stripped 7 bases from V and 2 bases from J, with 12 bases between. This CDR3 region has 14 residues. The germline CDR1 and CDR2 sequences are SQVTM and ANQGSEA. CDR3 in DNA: TGCAGCGCTACAGGGTCTGCTGGGGCCAACGTCCTGACTTTC. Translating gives CSATGSAGANVLTF.

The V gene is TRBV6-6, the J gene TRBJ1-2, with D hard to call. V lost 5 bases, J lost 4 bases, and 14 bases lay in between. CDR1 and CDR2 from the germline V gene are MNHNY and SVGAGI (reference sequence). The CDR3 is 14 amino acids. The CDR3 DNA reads TGTGCCAGCAGTCCCCGTCAGGCGACCTATGGCTACACCTTC. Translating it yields CASSPRQATYGYTF.

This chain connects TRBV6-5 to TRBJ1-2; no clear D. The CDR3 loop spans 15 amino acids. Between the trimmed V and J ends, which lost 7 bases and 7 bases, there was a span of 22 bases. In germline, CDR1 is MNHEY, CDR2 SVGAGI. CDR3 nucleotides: TGTGCCAGCACCGACCCGGGCTACAAATCGGGTGGCTACACCTTC. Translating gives CASTDPGYKSGGYTF.

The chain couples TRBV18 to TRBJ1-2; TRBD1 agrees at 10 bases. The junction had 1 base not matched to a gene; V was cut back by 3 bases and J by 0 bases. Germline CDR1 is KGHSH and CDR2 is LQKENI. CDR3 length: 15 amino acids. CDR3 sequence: CASSPGTGANYGYTF. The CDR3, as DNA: TGTGCCAGCTCACCCGGGACAGGGGCTAACTATGGCTACACCTTC.

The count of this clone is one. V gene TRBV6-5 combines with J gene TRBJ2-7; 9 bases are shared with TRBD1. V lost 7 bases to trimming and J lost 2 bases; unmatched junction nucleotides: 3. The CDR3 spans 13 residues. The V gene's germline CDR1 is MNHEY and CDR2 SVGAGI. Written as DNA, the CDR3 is TGTGCCAGCAAACAGGGGGCGGCCTACGAGCAGTACTTC. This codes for CASKQGAAYEQYF.

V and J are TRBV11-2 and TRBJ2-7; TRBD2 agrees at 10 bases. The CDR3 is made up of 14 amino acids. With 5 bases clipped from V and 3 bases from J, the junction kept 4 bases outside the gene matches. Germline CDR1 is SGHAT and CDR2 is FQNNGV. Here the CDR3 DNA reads TGTGCCAGCAGCCTCAAGCGGGAGGGCTACGAGCAGTACTTC. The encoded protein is CASSLKREGYEQYF.

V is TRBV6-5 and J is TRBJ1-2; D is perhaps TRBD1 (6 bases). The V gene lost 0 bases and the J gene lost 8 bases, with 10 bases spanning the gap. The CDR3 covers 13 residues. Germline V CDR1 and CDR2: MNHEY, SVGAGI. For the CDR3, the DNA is TGTGCCAGCAGTTACTCGCAGGGGCGAGGCTACACCTTC. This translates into CASSYSQGRGYTF.

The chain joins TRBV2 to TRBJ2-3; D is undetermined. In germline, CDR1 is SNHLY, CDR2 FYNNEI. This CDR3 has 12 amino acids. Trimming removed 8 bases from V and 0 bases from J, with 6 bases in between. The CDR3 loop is CASQASTDTQYF. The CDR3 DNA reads TGTGCCAGCCAGGCTAGCACAGATACGCAGTATTTT.

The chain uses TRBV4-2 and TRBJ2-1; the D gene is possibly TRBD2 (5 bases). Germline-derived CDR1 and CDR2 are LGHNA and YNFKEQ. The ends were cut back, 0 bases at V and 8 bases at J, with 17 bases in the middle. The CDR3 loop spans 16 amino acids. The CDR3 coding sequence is TGTGCCAGCAGCCAAGAAAGGGATTGGCCGCGGGATGAGCAGTTCTTC. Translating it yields CASSQERDWPRDEQFF.

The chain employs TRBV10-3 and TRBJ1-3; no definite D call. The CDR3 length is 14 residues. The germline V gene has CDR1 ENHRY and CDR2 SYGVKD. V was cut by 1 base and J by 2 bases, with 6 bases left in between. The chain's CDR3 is CAISEWGAGNTIYF. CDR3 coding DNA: TGTGCCATCAGTGAGTGGGGAGCTGGAAACACCATATATTTT.

The CDR3 is CASSSSRGVNYGYTF. CDR3 nucleotides: TGTGCCAGTAGTAGCTCCAGGGGGGTGAACTATGGCTACACCTTC. The rearrangement joins TRBV19 to TRBJ1-2, with 7 bases aligning to TRBD1. CDR1 and CDR2 from the germline V gene are LNHDA and SQIVND (reference sequence). The CDR3 extends over 15 amino acids. Losses at the gene ends were 4 bases for V and 2 bases for J; bases not matched to a gene: 7.

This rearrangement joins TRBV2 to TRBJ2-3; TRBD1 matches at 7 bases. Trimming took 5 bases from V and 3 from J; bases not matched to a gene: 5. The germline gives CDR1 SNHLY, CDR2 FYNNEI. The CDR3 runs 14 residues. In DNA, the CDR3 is TGTGCCAGCAGTAACAGGGGTGGTACAGATACGCAGTATTTT. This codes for CASSNRGGTDTQYF.

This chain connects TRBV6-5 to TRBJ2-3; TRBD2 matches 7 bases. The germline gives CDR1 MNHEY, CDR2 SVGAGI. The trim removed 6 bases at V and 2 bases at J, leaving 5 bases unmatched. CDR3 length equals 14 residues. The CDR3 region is CASSRGTITDTQYF. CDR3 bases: TGTGCCAGCAGCCGCGGGACTATCACAGATACGCAGTATTTT.

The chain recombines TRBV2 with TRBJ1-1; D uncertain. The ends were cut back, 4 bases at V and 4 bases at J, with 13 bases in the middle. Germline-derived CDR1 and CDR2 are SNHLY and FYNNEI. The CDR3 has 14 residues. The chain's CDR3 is CASSGSLGTTEAFF. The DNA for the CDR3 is TGTGCCAGCAGTGGTTCGTTAGGTACCACTGAAGCTTTCTTT.

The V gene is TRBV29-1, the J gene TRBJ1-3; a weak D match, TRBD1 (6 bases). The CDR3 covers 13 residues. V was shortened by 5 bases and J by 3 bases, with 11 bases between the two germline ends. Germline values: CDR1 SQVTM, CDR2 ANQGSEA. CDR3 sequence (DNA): TGCAGCGTTCAGGGGAAAGGTGGAAACACCATATATTTT. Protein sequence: CSVQGKGGNTIYF.

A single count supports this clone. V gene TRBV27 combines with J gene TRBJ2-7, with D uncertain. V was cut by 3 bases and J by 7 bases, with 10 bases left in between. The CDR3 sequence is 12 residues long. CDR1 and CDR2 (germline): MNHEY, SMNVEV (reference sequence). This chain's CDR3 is CASSFFGGEQYF. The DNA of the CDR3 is TGTGCCAGCAGTTTTTTTGGTGGGGAGCAGTACTTC.

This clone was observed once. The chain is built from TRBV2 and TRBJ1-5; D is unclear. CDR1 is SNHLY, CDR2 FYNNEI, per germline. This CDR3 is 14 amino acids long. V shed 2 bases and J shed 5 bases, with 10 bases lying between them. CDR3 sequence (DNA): TGTGCCAGCAGTGAAAGTAGGCGGGATCAGCCCCAGCATTTT. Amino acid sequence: CASSESRRDQPQHF. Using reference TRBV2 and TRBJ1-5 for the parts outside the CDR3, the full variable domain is EPEVTQTPSHQVTQMGQEVILRCVPISNHLYFYWYRQILGQKVEFLVSFYNNEISEKSEIFDDQFSVERPDGSNFTLKIRSTKLEDSAMYFCASSESRRDQPQHFGDGTRLSIL.

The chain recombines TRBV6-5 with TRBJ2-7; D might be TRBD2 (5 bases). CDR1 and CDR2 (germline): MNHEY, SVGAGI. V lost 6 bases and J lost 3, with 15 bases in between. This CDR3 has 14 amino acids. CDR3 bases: TGTGCCAGCAGCTTATCCGGACTCAGCTACGAGCAGTACTTC. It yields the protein CASSLSGLSYEQYF.

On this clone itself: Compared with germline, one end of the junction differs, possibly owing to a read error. For the CDR3, the DNA is TGTGCTAGCAGCTTAGCAGGGTCCTACAATGAGCAGTTCTTC. The encoded protein is CASSLAGSYNEQFF. The V and J genes are TRBV7-7 and TRBJ2-1, with D possibly TRBD1 on 5 matching bases. This CDR3 contains 14 residues. Germline assignment: CDR1 SSHAT and CDR2 FNYEAQ (reference sequence).

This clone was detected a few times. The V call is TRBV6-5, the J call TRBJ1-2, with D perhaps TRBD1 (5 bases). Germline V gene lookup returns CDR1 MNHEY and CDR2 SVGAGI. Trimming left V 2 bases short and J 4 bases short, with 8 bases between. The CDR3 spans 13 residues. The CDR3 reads CASSYGGSYGYTF. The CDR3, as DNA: TGTGCCAGCAGTTACGGGGGGTCCTATGGCTACACCTTC.